The sequence of this T cell receptor beta chain was determined in a study of CD8+ T cells in alopecia areata. This sample's treatment: oral pan-JAK inhibitor, 5-10 mg twice daily. The CDR3 length is 12 residues. Germline V gives CDR1 SQVTM, CDR2 ANQGSEA. Between the trimmed V and J ends, which lost 6 bases and 6 bases, there was a span of 13 bases. Regarding the study as a whole: Tofacitinib did not eliminate many expanded lesional clones from scalp or blood. Scalp sample sequencing also detects resident alphabeta T cells of normal skin.

TCR sequencing used cDNA made by reverse transcription of extracted RNA. Generated by immunoSEQ multiplex PCR, the TCRdb table keeps only in-frame clones and is missing some. In the table there are 200,000 or so clones, less than 50% of which are singletons. On this clone itself: Its antigen is as yet unknown.

Source: CD4+ T cells sorted from blood, taken at roughly week 36, from a patient treated with tofacitinib. This clonotype originated in a human donor with alopecia areata. This rearrangement joins TRBV29-1 to TRBJ2-3, with a possible D match to TRBD2 (5 bases). The CDR3 DNA follows: TGCAGCGTCGGGGAAGTGTGGGATACGCAGTATTTT. It codes for CSVGEVWDTQYF.